The 27 T cell receptor beta chains below come from one sample, sequenced in a study of blood T cell repertoires in COVID-19. Clones were sequenced by immunoSEQ multiplex PCR, and TCRdb holds only the in-frame ones, with some missing. The sample contains around 200,000 clones, around nine tenths of which appear only once. The sample consisted of peripheral blood. The receptors shown here come from a man aged 35-49 years with active or convalescent COVID-19.

The chain recombines TRBV18 with TRBJ2-1; D is undetermined. Germline CDR1 KGHSH, CDR2 LQKENI. CDR3 size: 16 residues. V was pared by 0 bases and J by 3 bases, with 12 bases between. CDR3 in amino acids: CASSPPSPTFYNEQFF. For the CDR3, the DNA is TGTGCCAGCTCACCACCCTCTCCGACTTTCTACAATGAGCAGTTCTTC.

V gene TRBV5-4 combines with J gene TRBJ1-2; D gene unclear. Looked up from germline, CDR1 is SGHNT and CDR2 is YYREEE (reference sequence). The CDR3 length is 13 residues. The V gene lost 2 bases and the J gene lost 2 bases, with 7 bases spanning the gap. CDR3 DNA sequence: TGTGCCAGCAGCTTAGTACAGAACTATGGCTACACCTTC. Amino acids: CASSLVQNYGYTF.

This chain uses TRBV11-2 with TRBJ1-2; 7 bases map to TRBD1. The CDR3 totals 13 residues. Germline V gene lookup returns CDR1 SGHAT and CDR2 FQNNGV. Trimming at V came to 1 base and at J to 6 bases, leaving 2 bases not matched to a gene. The CDR3 here is CASSLVGTDGYTF. The CDR3 region has the DNA TGTGCCAGCAGCTTAGTTGGGACAGATGGCTACACCTTC.

CDR3 in DNA: TGTGCCAGCTCACTTACTCGCACAGATACGCAGTATTTT. Its protein is CASSLTRTDTQYF. V and J are TRBV18 and TRBJ2-3; D is ambiguous. V lost 4 bases and J 1 base, leaving 6 bases between the germline ends. This CDR3 comprises 13 residues. The germline gives CDR1 KGHSH, CDR2 LQKENI. Together with reference TRBV18 and TRBJ2-3, the CDR3 gives the full variable domain: NAGVMQNPRHLVRRRGQEARLRCSPMKGHSHVYWYRQLPEEGLKFMVYLQKENIIDESGMPKERFSAEFPKEGPSILRIQQVVRGDSAAYFCASSLTRTDTQYFGPGTRLTVL.

This sequence joins TRBV19 and TRBJ1-1; D not certain. The V gene's germline CDR1 is LNHDA and CDR2 SQIVND (reference sequence). The CDR3 consists of 12 residues. V lost 5 bases to trimming and J lost 3 bases, with 7 bases between them. The CDR3 protein is CASSSRYTEAFF. The CDR3, as DNA: TGTGCCAGTAGTTCGCGATACACTGAAGCTTTCTTT.

The rearrangement joins TRBV6-5 to TRBJ2-3, with D possibly TRBD2 on 6 matching bases. Germline CDR1 MNHEY, CDR2 SVGAGI. The CDR3 is 15 residues long. The V and J ends lost 6 bases and 3 bases respectively, with 16 bases between them. DNA for the CDR3: TGTGCCAGCAGCGGGACGGCGGGGTGGACAGATACGCAGTATTTT. This translates into CASSGTAGWTDTQYF.

The rearrangement links TRBV15 to TRBJ2-5, with D maybe TRBD2 (5 bases). The CDR3 runs 16 residues. Germline assignment: CDR1 LNHNV and CDR2 YYDKDF (reference sequence). Trimming took 1 base from V and 4 from J, leaving 16 bases between them. The CDR3 coding sequence is TGTGCCACCAGCAGAGGAGGCCGAGTAGGAGGAGAGACCCAGTACTTC. Translated, it gives CATSRGGRVGGETQYF.

The chain uses TRBV5-4 and TRBJ2-2; perhaps TRBD1 as D (6 bases). Trimming shortened V by 0 bases and J by 1 base, and 13 bases separated the two germline ends. CDR1 is SGHNT, CDR2 YYREEE, per germline (reference sequence). The CDR3 is 17 amino acids. The CDR3 nucleotides read TGTGCCAGCAGCTTGGCCGCGGTCAGGGGGAACACCGGGGAGCTGTTTTTT. Translation gives CASSLAAVRGNTGELFF.

The chain couples TRBV9 to TRBJ1-2, with 7 positions matching TRBD1. V shed 0 bases, J shed 4 bases, and the junction held 15 bases outside the gene matches. The CDR3 loop spans 18 amino acids. Germline V gene lookup returns CDR1 SGDLS and CDR2 YYNGEE. In DNA, the CDR3 is TGTGCCAGCAGCGTAGCCCCCTCCCTAAGGGGGCTCAGCTATGGCTACACCTTC. Amino acid sequence: CASSVAPSLRGLSYGYTF.

CDR3 loop: CASSQGGTGENEKLFF. DNA of the CDR3: TGTGCCAGCAGCCAAGGCGGGACAGGGGAAAATGAAAAACTGTTTTTT. This chain links TRBV4-2 with TRBJ1-4; 10 nucleotides line up with TRBD1. CDR3 length equals 16 residues. Germline V gene data show CDR1 as LGHNA and CDR2 as YNFKEQ. V lost 1 base, J lost 5 bases, and 4 bases stayed unmatched.

The chain employs TRBV4-3 and TRBJ2-2; D gene ambiguous. Germline assignment: CDR1 LGHNA and CDR2 YSLEER. The V gene lost 0 bases and the J gene lost 2 bases, with 7 bases spanning the gap. CDR3 length: 15 amino acids. The DNA for the CDR3 is TGCGCCAGCAGCCAAGATCCAGTCAACACCGGGGAGCTGTTTTTT. Translation: CASSQDPVNTGELFF.

The rearrangement links TRBV15 to TRBJ2-7; 8 positions agree with TRBD1. The J segment lost 2 bases and the V segment lost 4 bases, leaving 7 bases of the junction unmatched. Germline CDR1 and CDR2: LNHNV and YYDKDF (reference sequence). This CDR3 is 15 amino acids long. DNA of the CDR3: TGTGCCACCAGCACTCACCGGACAGGGACCTACGAGCAGTACTTC. Translating it yields CATSTHRTGTYEQYF. The full variable domain, in which reference TRBV15 and TRBJ2-7 provide the parts outside the CDR3, is DAMVIQNPRYQVTQFGKPVTLSCSQTLNHNVMYWYQQKSSQAPKLLFHYYDKDFNNEADTPDNFQSRRPNTSFCFLDIRSPGLGDTAMYLCATSTHRTGTYEQYFGPGTRLTVT.

The chain combines TRBV3-1 (or the pseudogene TRBV3-2) with TRBJ2-5, with D uncertain. The CDR3 length is 13 residues. V gave up 4 bases and J gave up 7 bases, with 13 bases separating them. Germline values: CDR1 LGHDT, CDR2 YNNKEL (reference sequence). Here the CDR3 reads CASSLISPGTQYF. CDR3 DNA: TGTGCCAGCAGCCTCATTAGTCCAGGGACCCAGTACTTC.

A remark on this clone: The same CDR3 arises from other DNA sequences in this sample as well. The chain joins TRBV4-1 to TRBJ2-2; 9 bases are a match to TRBD2. The CDR3 is 17 amino acids. Germline lookup yields CDR1 MGHRA and CDR2 YSYEKL. Unmatched junction bases numbered 12, after V lost 4 bases and J lost 6 bases. CDR3 in amino acids: CASSPLGRGGGAGELFF. The CDR3 bases are TGCGCCAGCAGCCCTCTCGGGCGCGGCGGGGGGGCCGGGGAGCTGTTTTTT.

The chain is built from TRBV28 and TRBJ1-6, with D tentatively TRBD1 (6 bases). V lost 7 bases to trimming and J lost 3 bases, with 13 bases between them. From germline, CDR1 is MDHEN and CDR2 SYDVKM. The CDR3 runs to 15 residues. The CDR3 here is CASITLRGYNSPLHF. CDR3 sequence (DNA): TGTGCCAGCATCACTCTCAGGGGCTATAATTCACCCCTCCACTTT.

The rearrangement joins TRBV6-5 to TRBJ2-5; D is uncertain. Germline CDR1 reads MNHEY; CDR2 reads SVGAGI. Between the trimmed V and J ends, which lost 5 bases and 3 bases, there was a span of 10 bases. The CDR3 covers 13 residues. CDR3 nucleotides: TGTGCCAGCAGTACCACTAATGAAGAGACCCAGTACTTC. Residues: CASSTTNEETQYF.

This chain connects TRBV30 to TRBJ2-3; 12 bases are a match to TRBD2. Germline V CDR1 and CDR2: GTSNPN, SVGIG (reference sequence). The CDR3 loop spans 16 amino acids. V gave up 1 base and J gave up 5 bases; unmatched junction bases: 7. CDR3 residues: CAWSATLAGGQDTQYF. The CDR3 DNA sequence: TGTGCCTGGAGTGCCACTCTAGCGGGGGGGCAAGATACGCAGTATTTT.

This chain joins TRBV19 and TRBJ2-6, with 7 bases identical to TRBD1. From germline, CDR1 is LNHDA and CDR2 SQIVND (reference sequence). The CDR3 is 13 residues long. V was clipped by 7 bases and J by 5 bases; unmatched bases: 2. Here the CDR3 reads CASKGAWANVLTF. As DNA, the CDR3 is TGTGCCAGTAAGGGGGCCTGGGCCAACGTCCTGACTTTC.

The rearrangement links TRBV2 to TRBJ2-3, with 16 bases lining up with TRBD2. The CDR3 consists of 16 residues. The V segment lost 4 bases and the J segment 3 bases; nucleotides outside the gene matches: 1. Germline-derived CDR1 and CDR2 are SNHLY and FYNNEI. The CDR3 protein is CASSAGLAGGTDTQYF. CDR3 DNA: TGTGCCAGCAGTGCGGGACTAGCGGGGGGGACAGATACGCAGTATTTT.

V usage is TRBV19 and J usage is TRBJ1-1, with D perhaps TRBD1 (6 bases). The CDR3 spans 16 residues. Trimming cost V 3 bases and J 5 bases, with 19 bases left between them. Per the germline V gene, CDR1 is LNHDA and CDR2 is SQIVND (reference sequence). CDR3 loop: CASSMGGAGEKTEAFF. Written as DNA, the CDR3 is TGTGCCAGTAGTATGGGAGGGGCAGGGGAAAAAACTGAAGCTTTCTTT.

The chain combines TRBV25-1 with TRBJ1-2; D is possibly TRBD1 (5 bases). V lost 1 base and J lost 8, with 14 bases in between. This CDR3 comprises 14 residues. Germline V gene lookup returns CDR1 MGHDK and CDR2 SYGVNS. DNA for the CDR3: TGTGCCAGCAGTGAATTTTGGGGGACTGTCGGCTACACCTTC. This translates into CASSEFWGTVGYTF.

This clone turned up a few times. This chain links TRBV2 with TRBJ1-4; TRBD1 matches at 8 bases. Trimming removed 10 bases from V and 4 bases from J; junction bases left unmatched: 2. Germline V lookup: CDR1 SNHLY, CDR2 FYNNEI. The CDR3 is 12 residues long. The DNA of the CDR3 is TGTGCCATTACAGGGGGTAATGAAAAACTGTTTTTT. Residues: CAITGGNEKLFF.

This clone was picked up one time. This chain connects TRBV29-1 to TRBJ2-7, with 7 bases matching TRBD1. V lost 5 bases and J lost 2; bases outside the gene matches: 0. This CDR3 is 11 amino acids long. The germline gives CDR1 SQVTM, CDR2 ANQGSEA. The CDR3 DNA is TGCAGCGTTAGGGGGCCCTACGAGCAGTACTTC. It encodes CSVRGPYEQYF.

The rearrangement links TRBV29-1 to TRBJ2-5, with TRBD1 matching 8 bases. The trim removed 6 bases at V and 4 bases at J, leaving 13 bases unmatched. In germline, CDR1 is SQVTM, CDR2 ANQGSEA. The CDR3 contains 15 residues. This CDR3 reads CSVRPRTGKGETQYF. As DNA, the CDR3 is TGCAGCGTCCGGCCTAGGACAGGGAAGGGAGAGACCCAGTACTTC.

This chain uses TRBV5-6 with TRBJ2-7; D not certain. The CDR3 covers 12 residues. With 2 bases removed from V and 3 bases from J, the gap between germline ends came to 6 bases. Germline V lookup: CDR1 SGHDT, CDR2 YYEEEE. CDR3 residues: CASSFPGYEQYF. The CDR3, as DNA: TGTGCCAGCAGCTTTCCAGGCTACGAGCAGTACTTC.

The chain recombines TRBV13 with TRBJ2-7; tentatively, D is TRBD2 (5 bases). V shed 3 bases and J shed 3 bases, with 12 bases lying between them. This CDR3 region has 14 residues. Per the germline V gene, CDR1 is PRHDT and CDR2 is FYEKMQ (reference sequence). CDR3 sequence (DNA): TGTGCCAGCAGCTTCGTTGGACTTCACTACGAGCAGTACTTC. It specifies CASSFVGLHYEQYF.

This clone occurred once. The chain recombines TRBV29-1 with TRBJ2-3, with D tentatively TRBD2 (6 bases). The germline gives CDR1 SQVTM, CDR2 ANQGSEA. V was pared by 3 bases and J by 1 base, with 11 bases between. The CDR3 spans 14 residues. The DNA of the CDR3 is TGCAGCGTTGAGGAGGGGACTGGCACAGATACGCAGTATTTT. It is translated as CSVEEGTGTDTQYF.